This TCR beta chain appears in the sequencing data of a study of TIL therapy for anti-PD-1-resistant metastatic lung cancer (dated by TCRdb to 2020 to 2023). General notes on the study: Tumors were harvested prior to any PD-1/PD-L1 blockade, after which nivolumab was administered to patients, and lymphodepletion, expanded TIL infusion and IL-2 were given to patients who progressed. Enrolled patients had a median age of roughly 54 years (range about 38-75) and a median tumor PD-L1 proportion score of 4.5% to 6.5%. Most of the cohort had lung adenocarcinoma, a few tumors were EGFR-mutant and two were ALK-rearranged, and half of the patients were current or former smokers. A median non-synonymous tumor mutation burden of under 1.9 mutations per megabase was determined across the cohort by whole-exome sequencing. T cell receptor beta sequencing of tumor and peripheral blood was used to follow clonotypes across the tumor, the expanded TIL product and serial blood samples.

The immunoSEQ v3 hsTCRB kit was used to amplify TCR beta CDR3 regions from genomic DNA through bias-controlled multiplex PCR. TCR libraries were sequenced on an Illumina NextSeq 500 to approximately 2 million read pairs for survey level or 5-6 million for deep level. The study's processing was this. V, D and J genes were assigned, non-productive sequences were removed, and clonality was reported by immunoSEQ Analyzer software. Repertoires were compared by productive Simpson clonality and by the Morisita overlap index of productive TRB rearrangements between infused TIL and blood. Absolute clonotype counts in blood were estimated by multiplying the lymphocyte count by the CD3+ fraction and by the productive frequency of the clone. In TCRdb, the immuneACCESS table is reduced to in-frame sequences with V and J assigned. These tables do not hold every clone; where another copy was compared, an unresolved V gene accounts for under half, and the others remain unexplained. The V and J calls and clone size are taken from that table; D and trimming were inferred from the DNA. Here the sample has some 60,000 clones; about 73% occur a single time. The top ten clonotypes cover around 1.9% of the sample.

V sheds 5 bases and J sheds 5 bases, leaving 16 bases between their ends. From the cysteine through the phenylalanine, the CDR3 covers 15 amino acids. The only DNA kept is the CDR3, 45 bases in frame from the first base. Taken from the germline V gene, the CDR1 and CDR2 loops are SGHTS and YDEGEE. Read against the paper, the sample's time point label means: pre-treatment sample, taken before nivolumab and TIL therapy. A phase I trial run at two centers enrolled adults with stage 4 NSCLC between October 2017 and early 2020. The samples were obtained from a phase I trial that was single-arm and open-label and tested tumor-infiltrating lymphocyte therapy combined with nivolumab in advanced non-small cell lung cancer. Blood mononuclear cells from EDTA tubes were isolated by Ficoll gradient, snap-frozen as pellets, and DNA was extracted with a Qiagen mini-prep kit. Broad study findings and their caveats: The baseline peripheral repertoire was partially replaced by infused TIL clonotypes, which then decayed over months, and persistence showed no apparent association with response. The cohort was highly selected, with more treatment-naive, never-smoker and oncogene-addicted patients than typical, limiting generalizability. The study protocol defined all tumor marker inferences as exploratory.

For this clone: Its antigen is unknown. Qualities for individual bases were not recorded, and no much larger clone is one base off.

The material sequenced was blood, taken at baseline. The chain was built from TRBV5-8 and TRBJ2-2; the D segment could be TRBD1, given 6 matching bases. The receptor comes from a person between 30 and 79 years old with non-small cell lung cancer. The nucleotides read TGTGCCAGCAGTCCCGGGACAAAGGAGACCGGGGAGCTGTTTTTT. Translated, this gives CASSPGTKETGELFF.